The T cell receptor beta chain described here comes from a study of cytomegalovirus exposure and HLA in healthy donors (dated by TCRdb to 2017 to 2019). For the wider study: An earlier analysis of some 600 of the donors reported approximately 280 Gb of sequence data and 100 million to 120 million unique TCR beta sequences obtained from around 190 million T cells. About 310 gigabases of sequencing data and tens of millions of unique TCR sequences were included in an early release covering under 650 HLA-typed donors. Of the 398 genotyped donors, roughly 80% were placed in the genetic ancestry cluster associated with self-reported Caucasian donors. The study aimed to test whether signatures of past pathogen exposure could be identified by cataloging public T cell receptors. The study used immunosequencing to profile the T cell repertoires of several hundred subjects and linked those repertoires to cytomegalovirus serostatus. Along with the roughly 710-subject first cohort, a separate validation cohort of some 130 different subjects was used. The study combined high-throughput TCR immunosequencing, statistical association of individual TCRs with disease status, and machine learning to predict cytomegalovirus infection status. A later analysis re-examined previously published TCR beta repertoires from more than 600 donors and added high-resolution HLA genotyping to investigate patterns of TCR occurrence. In the later analysis, no new phenotypic data were used to find candidate immune exposures; instead, reliance was placed on TCR beta sequences and their occurrence across donors. To decide whether each TCR beta V gene segment behaved as functional or pseudogenic, an earlier analysis of some 570 of the donors relied on high-throughput TCR beta sequencing. Donor age, sex, ethnicity and CMV serostatus were compiled together with the repertoire data. A later genetic analysis used genome-wide SNP genotypes for about three fifths of the 666 donors, treating that subset as a discovery cohort. All discovery cohort repertoires had been generated on a single sequencing platform. HLA typing covered class I and class II loci at four-digit resolution. The number of typed donors differed by locus: about 620-640 for A, B, C, DRB1 and DQB1; 522 for DQA1; fewer than 610 for DPA1; and about 450 for DPB1. Roughly 5 DR-DQ haplotypes were handled as single units for association and clustering, since linkage in the cohort was strong. Among 398 genotyped donors of the cohort, an average of roughly 240,000 unique TCR beta nucleotide sequences were sequenced per donor, around 18% of them non-productive.

Remarks on this clone: This receptor's antigen is unknown. It has no much larger one-base neighbor in the sample; base qualities were not kept.

The library was generated by the immunoSEQ multiplex PCR assay. For the multiplex PCR, a mixture combining 60 forward primers for TCR Vbeta segments and 13 reverse primers for TCR Jbeta segments was used. A multiplex PCR assay on genomic DNA amplified the CDR3 region of rearranged TCR beta genes. On the Illumina HiSeq System, the amplified TCR beta libraries were sequenced as 87-base-pair reads. In the paper's pipeline: Across the 600 to 700 repertoires, a later analysis counted roughly 77 million unique TCR beta chains, around 11 million of which were shared by at least two donors. Raw reads were error-corrected and collapsed into unique sequences by a nearest-neighbor algorithm in which closely related sequences were merged to remove PCR and sequencing errors. V, D and J gene segments were assigned by aligning CDR3 sequences to IMGT reference sequences. Each retained sequence needed at least a six-nucleotide match to both a V gene segment and a J gene segment. Rearrangements were called productive when the CDR3 lacked stop codons and stayed in frame with V and J; all others were non-productive. CDR3 was defined by IMGT convention, running from the second conserved V-encoded cysteine to the conserved J-encoded phenylalanine. The earlier analysis of more than 450 of the donors excluded sequences that lacked an unambiguous match to a single V gene segment. An earlier analysis of under 750 of the donors called V segments functional above 56.7% productive rearrangements and segregating when the between-donor standard deviation exceeded 5%. A statistical classification framework was built for diagnosing cytomegalovirus status from the catalog of TCR beta chain sequences. In a later analysis, TCR nucleotide sequences were compared against IMGT/GENE-DB human TR gene sequences so that V and J genes could be assigned. A later analysis assigned CDR3 sequences and most-parsimonious VDJ recombination scenarios with the TCRdist pipeline. In a later analysis, each TCR beta chain was defined by its CDR3 amino acid sequence together with its V-gene family, and reads without a unique V-gene family were excluded. A later analysis removed several hundred highly shared, low-generation-probability nucleotide sequences to deal with suspected cross-contamination and a sequencing artifact. For each public chain, a later analysis derived a clonal expansion index from normalized ranks of inferred template counts within each repertoire. In a later analysis, generation probabilities were computed using a VDJ recombination model fitted to out-of-frame rearrangements, and the results were checked against IGoR. A later analysis scored TCR-TCR, TCR-HLA and TCR-CMV co-occurrence with hypergeometric tests, applying a repertoire-size bias correction to TCR pairs. To estimate false discovery rates, a later analysis permuted the HLA or CMV assignments 20 times. In a later analysis, co-occurring TCRs were grouped using DBSCAN, with TCRdist sequence similarity added in when clustering inside HLA-allele-positive subsets. Co-occurrence clustering excluded repertoires with fewer than 30,000 or more than 120,000 public chains, plus five with anomalous nucleotide sharing. Entries here come from immuneACCESS through TCRdb and include only in-frame sequences with V and J called. Some clones fail to appear in such tables; in the studies checked, an unresolved V gene covers under half of the shortfall, and the cause of the remainder is unknown. V and J calls and clone size come straight from that table; D and trimming were deduced from the DNA. The sample records roughly 99,000 clones, around three quarters of which are singletons. Jointly, the top ten make up about 3.5% of the sample.

Results the study describes overall, beyond this receptor: The sequencing pipeline was judged likely to have produced a cluster of highly shared sequence variants as a technical artifact. Specific HLA alleles were associated with 15,000 to 20,000 TCR beta sequences at a false discovery rate of 0.05 in a later analysis. When HLA alleles, especially DR and DQ, strongly co-occurred, attributing TCR associations to individual alleles was difficult. In this cohort, only TCR beta chains were sequenced, and detectable features were limited by the absence of alpha or paired-chain data. In a later genetic analysis, fewer N-insertions in productive TCRs were reported among donors in an Asian-associated ancestry cluster than the roughly 640-donor mean. A later analysis found that TCR association rates varied across HLA loci, with DRB1 alleles showing the most associated TCRs and HLA-C alleles the fewest. V-gene and J-gene trimming of TCR beta chains was associated with a missense DCLRE1C variant in a later genetic analysis, and the association was replicated in an independent cohort. For the cohort, immune exposure information was limited to CMV serostatus. Correlated functional status among segregating V segments might be attributable to linkage disequilibrium, but an unknown experimental factor could not be ruled out. In a later analysis, HLA-associated TCR beta chains were found to be more clonally expanded and to have lower generation probabilities than equally common non-associated chains. The authors suggested that the approach could potentially be generalized to other disease states and immunological phenotypes. In an earlier analysis of some 500 of the donors, most TCR beta V segments were observed in productive rearrangements about 87% or about 30% of the time, broadly matching IMGT annotations. Most CMV-associated TCR beta chains appeared to be HLA-restricted in a later analysis, and the HLA associations seemed to be driven largely by CMV exposure. The classifier was reported to diagnose cytomegalovirus status with high specificity and sensitivity in both the original and validation cohorts. The presence/absence analyses assumed that sequencing depth was roughly uniform across donors, and that assumption may not be true. HLA typing was unavailable for some donors at each locus, so association tests used only the typed subset. A further reported finding was that TCR beta sequences accurately predicted the HLA-A and HLA-B alleles for most subjects in the first cohort. The earlier analysis of some 540 of the donors excluded some 15 rarely observed V segments, including chromosome 9 orphons, because counts were too low. A few of the identified cytomegalovirus-associated TCR beta chains were confirmed in vitro to be specific for cytomegalovirus antigens. In the study, around 150 TCR beta chains were listed as associated with cytomegalovirus. A later analysis reported that several top co-occurrence clusters appeared linked to parvovirus B19, influenza, CMV and Epstein-Barr virus. While some public TCRs were present in many individuals, most TCR sequences turned up only very rarely across donors.

The cohort comprised 550 to 700 healthy bone marrow donors. At the time of sampling, every cohort member was nominally healthy, though immune exposures that went unrecorded were likely present. The donor tested CMV seropositive, placing the donor among the 310 or so seropositive members of the cohort. A peripheral blood sample was provided by each donor, and peripheral blood mononuclear cells were used for TCR beta sequencing. Genomic DNA extraction from the blood cell samples was performed with the Qiagen DNeasy Blood Extraction Kit. The TCR was taken from a male donor in good health and CMV-seropositive. The material sequenced was PBMCs.

The DNA sequence reads TGCAGCGTTGGGGGGGTTTTTGGGACCGGGGAGCTGTTTTTT. Translated, this gives CSVGGVFGTGELFF. The V gene is TRBV29-1 and the J gene is TRBJ2-2; TRBD2 is possibly the D segment (6 matching bases). As encoded in the germline V gene, CDR1 is SQVTM while CDR2 is ANQGSEA. Its CDR3 holds 14 amino acids, cysteine through phenylalanine. The entry retains the CDR3 DNA only, 42 bases that are in frame from base 1. Trimming removed 4 bases from V and 5 bases from J, leaving 14 bases between the germline ends.